A selection of T cell receptor beta chains follows, all from one sample in a study of cytomegalovirus exposure and HLA in healthy donors. Using immunoSEQ multiplex PCR, the repertoire was profiled, and TCRdb retains in-frame clones only, with some absent. The data hold almost 200,000 clones, with less than 80% observed a single time. Sequenced sample: PBMCs. These receptors came from a woman aged 25 to 39 in good health and CMV-seropositive. Each CDR3 is given with its conserved first and last residue. Each record gives: clone size, V gene, J gene, D gene, CDR3 DNA, CDR3 protein. D genes are given only for firm matches. Clone size is shown for a subset of rows, as once, few, many or a class of expanded clone.

size: .; V: TRBV20-1; J: TRBJ1-2; D: TRBD1; DNA: TGCAGTGCCTCTGACAGGGAAAGCTACACCTTC; CDR3: CSASDRESYTF
size: .; V: TRBV27; J: TRBJ1-6; D: TRBD1; DNA: TGTGCCAGCAGTTTAAAATTGGGTACAGGGGGCTTTAATTCACCCCTCCACTTT; CDR3: CASSLKLGTGGFNSPLHF
size: .; V: TRBV5-1; J: TRBJ1-4; D: .; DNA: TGCGCCAGCAGCCCGAAGACAGGCCTAAATGAAAAACTGTTTTTT; CDR3: CASSPKTGLNEKLFF
size: .; V: TRBV6-1; J: TRBJ1-2; D: .; DNA: TGTGCCAGCAGTGGAACCCCGGCAAGGGACATTAACTATGGCTACACCTTC; CDR3: CASSGTPARDINYGYTF
size: .; V: TRBV7-2; J: TRBJ1-1; D: .; DNA: TGTGCCAGCAGCTTAGCCTGGACAGCCCACACTGAAGCTTTCTTT; CDR3: CASSLAWTAHTEAFF
size: .; V: TRBV6-5; J: TRBJ1-2; D: .; DNA: TGTGCCAGCAGTTACTCGAGAACAGCCTTCTATGGCTACACCTTC; CDR3: CASSYSRTAFYGYTF
size: .; V: TRBV9; J: TRBJ2-5; D: TRBD2; DNA: TGTGCCAGCAGCGAGAGCGGGGGACTCCAAGAGACCCAGTACTTC; CDR3: CASSESGGLQETQYF
size: .; V: TRBV7-2; J: TRBJ2-7; D: TRBD2; DNA: TGTGCCAGCAGCTTTTCCAGCGGGGGGTTCTACGAGCAGTACTTC; CDR3: CASSFSSGGFYEQYF
size: .; V: TRBV2; J: TRBJ1-2; D: TRBD1; DNA: TGTGCCAGCACCCAGGGGGGAGACTATGGCTACACCTTC; CDR3: CASTQGGDYGYTF
size: .; V: TRBV2; J: TRBJ2-7; D: TRBD1; DNA: TGTGCCAGCAGTGATAACAGGGGGCTGTACGAGCAGTACTTC; CDR3: CASSDNRGLYEQYF
size: .; V: TRBV12-5; J: TRBJ2-7; D: TRBD2; DNA: TGTGCTAGTGGTCCCGGGACTAGTCGCTACGAGCAGTACTTC; CDR3: CASGPGTSRYEQYF
size: .; V: TRBV5-4; J: TRBJ1-2; D: TRBD1; DNA: TGTGCCAGCAGCTTGGTCCCGGACAGGAACAACTATGGCTACACCTTC; CDR3: CASSLVPDRNNYGYTF
size: few; V: TRBV2; J: TRBJ2-7; D: TRBD1; DNA: TGTGCCAGCAGTGAAAGGATCGGACAGGGGGCTCCCCACGAGCAGTACTTC; CDR3: CASSERIGQGAPHEQYF
size: .; V: TRBV5-6; J: TRBJ2-1; D: TRBD2; DNA: TGTGCCAGCAGTGATGCTTGGGAGGGTGAGCAGTTCTTC; CDR3: CASSDAWEGEQFF
size: .; V: TRBV11-3; J: TRBJ2-7; D: .; DNA: TGTGCCAGCAGCTTTAGGGCAGGGGTGTACGAGCAGTACTTC; CDR3: CASSFRAGVYEQYF
size: .; V: TRBV2; J: TRBJ1-5; D: TRBD1; DNA: TGTGCCAGCGGGGGGGGACAGGGAATGAGCAATCAGCCCCAGCATTTT; CDR3: CASGGGQGMSNQPQHF
size: once; V: TRBV7-8; J: TRBJ2-7; D: .; DNA: TGTGCCAGCAGCGAAGGGACTTCGACCTACGAGCAGTACTTC; CDR3: CASSEGTSTYEQYF
size: few; V: TRBV11-2; J: TRBJ2-2; D: .; DNA: TGTGCCAGCAGCGACACACTGAACACCGGGGAGCTGTTTTTT; CDR3: CASSDTLNTGELFF
size: .; V: TRBV15; J: TRBJ2-7; D: .; DNA: TGTGCCACCAGCAGAGAAGGAGGTAGACGGGGCGAGCAGTACTTC; CDR3: CATSREGGRRGEQYF
size: few; V: TRBV13; J: TRBJ1-2; D: .; DNA: TGTGCCAGCAGCTTAGGGACTCCGGAGCCTTATGGCTACACCTTC; CDR3: CASSLGTPEPYGYTF
size: .; V: TRBV7-9; J: TRBJ2-5; D: TRBD2; DNA: TGTGCCAGCAGCTACCTAGGGACTAGAGGAGAGACCCAGTACTTC; CDR3: CASSYLGTRGETQYF
size: .; V: TRBV5-6; J: TRBJ2-1; D: .; DNA: TGTGCCAGCAGCCCTGAGGGTTGGTACAATGAGCAGTTCTTC; CDR3: CASSPEGWYNEQFF
size: .; V: TRBV4-3; J: TRBJ1-1; D: .; DNA: TGCGCCAGCAGCCAAGGGCCAATCACAGGGTACACTGAAGCTTTCTTT; CDR3: CASSQGPITGYTEAFF
size: few; V: TRBV5-8; J: TRBJ1-1; D: .; DNA: TGTGCCAGCAGCTTCAGGCAGGGAAAGATGAACACTGAAGCTTTCTTT; CDR3: CASSFRQGKMNTEAFF
size: .; V: TRBV10-3; J: TRBJ2-7; D: TRBD1; DNA: TGTGCCACCGGGCAGGGGGACTCCTACGAGCAGTACTTC; CDR3: CATGQGDSYEQYF
size: .; V: TRBV27; J: TRBJ2-7; D: TRBD2; DNA: TGTGCCAGCAGTTTACTGGGGACTAGCTGGGAGCAGTACTTC; CDR3: CASSLLGTSWEQYF